The clone carrying this TCR beta chain was counted ten times or more. Its specificity is not known. Original handling: A classifier for distant metastasis in papillary thyroid cancer was constructed using CDR3 differences observed across clinicopathological groups. With MiXCR, TCRdb called clones anew from the PCR reads. TCRdb assigned the V and J calls; the authors' analysis was not used. The data show about 38,000 clones, around 30% seen once. Germline V gene data show CDR1 as DFQATT and CDR2 as SNEGSKA (reference sequence). The ends were cut back, 3 bases at V and 5 bases at J, with 14 bases in the middle. This CDR3 has 13 residues. Thyroid surgery was performed in patients who had received no treatment beforehand. This specimen comes from a study of metastatic and nonmetastatic thyroid tumors. Study findings and constraints: For both blood and tumor, malignant thyroid tumors reportedly showed significantly higher TCR beta diversity than benign nodules did.

J is TRBJ2-7 and V is TRBV20-1; D gene uncertain. Sequenced: blood. The clonotype was recovered from a male donor with papillary thyroid cancer or a benign thyroid nodule (not recorded which). Some clones in this sample may be carry-over from other donors' samples. CDR3 nucleotide sequence: TGCAGTGCTAGTTTTCGGGCTTCGGACGAGCAGTACTTC. It is translated as CSASFRASDEQYF.